This TCR beta chain was recorded in a study of technical replicates of blood from several donors. This clone appeared a single time. Here immunoSEQ multiplex PCR was the method, and the copy in TCRdb shows in-frame clones only, minus some. The data show 60,000 to 85,000 clones, roughly 97% seen once. There are 16 residues in the CDR3. The V end was cut by 3 bases, the J end by 3 bases, with 17 bases between. From germline, CDR1 is WSHSY and CDR2 SAAADI. The rearrangement uses TRBV10-2 and TRBJ1-2; D unresolved. What was sequenced was T cells isolated from PBMCs. The receptor was isolated from a human donor in good health. The CDR3 DNA follows: TGCGCCAGCAGTGATCAGGCTAAGCCACCTGACTATGGCTACACCTTC. It is translated as CASSDQAKPPDYGYTF.